This T cell receptor beta chain derives from a study of identical twins (dated by TCRdb to about 2016). About the full investigation: The study deep-sequenced TCR alpha and beta repertoires from monozygotic twins, unrelated adults of various ages and cord blood to test whether fetal clonotypes persist. To rule out contamination, the twin experiments were replicated at different times with different library preparation protocols.

Many counts were recorded for this clonotype. There is no known antigen for this receptor. The input lacks base qualities; no much larger clone sits a single base away. The CDR3 measures 13 amino acids from cysteine to phenylalanine. Of all the DNA, just the CDR3 is kept, 39 bases in frame from base 1. CDR1 and CDR2 were assigned from the germline V gene (reference sequence) as DFQATT and SNEGSKA. Trimming removed 6 bases from V and 6 bases from J, leaving 15 bases between the germline ends. Libraries were prepared through 5' RACE. TCRdb names Illumina HiSeq 2000 as the instrument used. Template switching added a universal primer binding site, and the final cDNA carried a unique molecular identifier that allowed TCR cDNA molecules to be counted accurately. First-strand cDNA for TCR alpha and beta chains was synthesized from specific primers in the conserved constant-segment region. To control for contamination, every cDNA library was double barcoded, receiving both a SMART-Mk sample barcode and Illumina barcodes. TruSeq adapter sequences, together with Illumina sample barcodes, were added in two successive PCR steps. TCR alpha and beta cDNA libraries were sequenced on the Illumina HiSeq platform with custom primers. In the paper's pipeline: Unique molecular identifiers were extracted from raw reads with MiGEC, and CDR3 positions were determined with MiXCR. Recombination models were inferred per individual with the repgenHMM and IGoR tools using an EM algorithm. The analysis of shared clonotypes was done with the tcR package in R, with sharing normalized by the product of cloneset sizes. Out-of-frame nonproductive sequences were analyzed to study raw recombination free of thymic and clonal selection effects. The public reads were reprocessed in TCRdb via fastp at Q25 and MiXCR, keeping in-frame beta chains. Each CDR3 protein appears once, grouped with its most common genes and DNA. TCRdb assigned the V and J calls; the authors' analysis was not used. The sample profile shows roughly 260,000 distinct CDR3 sequences; roughly 7.5% of them were found once. Under 6% of the sample is in the top ten clones.

Every donor in the study was a healthy Caucasian. The twin cohort comprised three pairs of female monozygotic twins, all aged roughly 18 to 29 years. CD4+ and CD8+ T cell populations were isolated with positive isolation kits from Invitrogen. What the work shows at the level of the full study, not this receptor alone: Zero-insertion analyses could be partly confounded by invariant T cells such as MAIT and iNKT, though diverse VJ usage argued against such confounding for most clonotypes. Fewer insertions were carried by abundant cord blood beta clonotypes, a similar but weaker trend appeared in young adult naive repertoires, and no such trend appeared in memory repertoires. Compared with coincidental sharing between unrelated individuals, out-of-frame TCR alpha sequences shared between twins showed an excess of sequences with low generation probability. In monozygotic twins, out-of-frame TCR alpha sharing was systematically underestimated by recombination models, although the models agreed with sharing between unrelated individuals. Conclusions relied on cross-sectional statistical analysis, since the same donors could not be followed over many years. Excess twin sharing in beta out-of-frame sequences was weaker because fewer shared sequences lowered the signal-to-noise ratio.

This same sample was also taken into another study, of yellow fever vaccine responses in identical twins. The second study, in turn, reports: The T cell response to vaccination in identical twins was reported by the authors to appear partly convergent and partly personalized. In identical twins, the study followed T cell clones that responded to the vaccine with precision.

Specimen: CD8+ T cells sorted from blood. This TCR was sampled from a woman aged 18-30 years in good health. The rearranged segments are TRBV20-1 and TRBJ2-1; matching of 7 bases hints at TRBD1 as the D gene. The DNA sequence is TGCAGTGCCCCAGGGGGGTGGGCCAATGAGCAGTTCTTC. Its protein is CSAPGGWANEQFF.